The 14 T cell receptor beta chains below were found in one sample sequenced in a study of tumor and adjacent non-tumor tissue in lung cancer. Three rounds of nested PCR, following a modified ARM-PCR protocol, produced the TCRbeta library. MiXCR, applied by TCRdb to the multiplex PCR reads, yields one record per CDR3 protein. The sample has 60,000 to 90,000 distinct CDR3 sequences; more than 60% are singletons. RNA was extracted from bulk tissue without any cell sorting. Sequenced sample: lung tumor tissue. These receptors came from a woman aged 50 to 60 with non-small cell lung cancer.

As to this clonotype: One end of the junction varies from germline; a read error may be responsible. The chain links TRBV5-1 to TRBJ2-1; possibly TRBD2 for D (6 bases). The CDR3 extends over 15 amino acids. In germline, CDR1 is SGHRS, CDR2 YFSETQ. DNA for the CDR3: TGCGCCAGCGGCTTCCTTAGCGGTAGGCCCAATGAGCAGTTCTTC. Its translation: CASGFLSGRPNEQFF.

Concerning this clonotype itself: One end of the junction fails to match germline, which may point to a read error. This chain links TRBV29-1 with TRBJ2-6, with a weak D call TRBD1 (5 bases). Germline CDR1 reads SQVTM; CDR2 reads ANQGSEA. The CDR3 has 15 amino acids. CDR3 bases: TGCTGTGTGGGGATCTACGCCTCTGGGGCCAACATCCTGACTTTC. It encodes CCVGIYASGANILTF.

In its sample, this clonotype was seen many times. This rearrangement joins TRBV28 to TRBJ2-7, with D perhaps TRBD2 (5 bases). V was clipped by 8 bases and J by 3 bases, with 17 bases between them. Germline V gene data show CDR1 as MDHEN and CDR2 as SYDVKM. The CDR3 totals 14 residues. The CDR3 DNA sequence: TGTGCCAGCCAGGTAAAGGGAGCCAACTACGAGCAGTACTTC. Its translation is CASQVKGANYEQYF.

A word on this clonotype: This is likely a read error, given that the CDR3 carries no conserved phenylalanine or tryptophan at its end. The chain has TRBV28 and TRBJ1-5; D is possibly TRBD1 (5 bases). The CDR3 consists of 17 residues. Deletions cut 2 bases from V and 0 bases from J, with 14 bases between. Germline CDR1 and CDR2: MDHEN and SYDVKM. The CDR3 bases are TGTGCCAGCAGTTTAACCCGACAGCCTGATAGCAATCAGCCCCAGCATTTA. It encodes CASSLTRQPDSNQPQHL.

Remarks on this clonotype: One end of the junction is discordant with germline, which a read error may explain. V and J are TRBV12-3 or TRBV12-4 and TRBJ2-1; D possibly corresponds to TRBD2 (6 bases). This CDR3 comprises 12 residues. The CDR3 protein is CVSTRGRYKQFF. Written as DNA, the CDR3 is TGTGTCAGCACCAGAGGGAGGTACAAGCAGTTCTTC.

As for this clonotype: This likely comes from a read error, as the CDR3 has no conserved phenylalanine or tryptophan at its end. The rearrangement links TRBV7-8 to TRBJ1-2; possible D gene TRBD1, 6 bases. V was pared by 5 bases and J by 0 bases, with 13 bases between. The germline V gene encodes CDR1 SGHVS and CDR2 FQNEAQ. The CDR3 is 15 residues long. The CDR3: CASSAMDSSNYGYTL. The CDR3, as DNA: TGTGCCAGCAGCGCAATGGACAGTTCTAACTATGGCTACACCCTC.

This clonotype was picked up many times. V and J are TRBV14 and TRBJ2-1, with 9 bases that match TRBD2. This CDR3 is built from 16 residues. J was trimmed by 7 bases and V by 5 bases; bases with no gene match: 12. In germline, CDR1 is SGHDN, CDR2 FVKESK. CDR3 in amino acids: CASSRHAGGTGNEQFF. CDR3 DNA sequence: TGTGCCAGCAGCAGGCATGCGGGAGGGACTGGGAATGAGCAGTTCTTC.

Note on this clonotype: A much larger clone is a single base away; this may be a read error. V usage is TRBV30 and J usage is TRBJ1-1; D gene uncertain. The CDR3 covers 12 residues. The germline V gene has CDR1 GTSNPN and CDR2 SVGIG (reference sequence). CDR3 protein: CDWSLEHTEAFF. CDR3 nucleotide sequence: TGTGACTGGAGTCTGGAACACACTGAAGCTTTCTTT.

A remark on this clonotype: This CDR3 is missing its conserved last phenylalanine or tryptophan, likely due to a read error. The V gene is TRBV6-1, the J gene TRBJ2-7, with D possibly matching TRBD2 (5 bases). The CDR3 totals 15 residues. The germline gives CDR1 MNHNS, CDR2 SASEGT. For the CDR3, the DNA is TGTGCCAGTAGTGGGGAGATAACGAGTAGTTACGAGCAGTACTCC. This translates into CASSGEITSSYEQYS.

V gene TRBV5-4 combines with J gene TRBJ2-7; the D is unclear. Germline V gene data show CDR1 as SGHNT and CDR2 as YYREEE (reference sequence). Trimming pared 5 bases from V and 4 bases from J, leaving 10 bases between. This CDR3 spans 12 amino acids. CDR3 region: CASSHDLYEQYF. In nucleotides, the CDR3 is TGTGCCAGCAGTCATGACCTATACGAGCAGTACTTC.

Remarks on this clonotype: At one end the junction does not follow the germline gene, possibly because of a read error. The V and J genes are TRBV6-1 and TRBJ2-5; TRBD1 aligns across 7 bases. This CDR3 spans 16 amino acids. Looked up from germline, CDR1 is MNHNS and CDR2 is SASEGT. CDR3 sequence: CAISEGTQGQLETQYF. The CDR3 bases are TGTGCCATCAGTGAAGGAACACAGGGACAGCTAGAGACCCAGTACTTC.

Only one count was recorded for this clonotype. A much larger clone sits a single nucleotide away, making a read error possible. The chain joins TRBV5-8 to TRBJ2-2, with TRBD1 matching over 7 bases. Trimming cost V 0 bases and J 1 base; bases outside gene matches: 9. The V gene's germline CDR1 is SGHTS and CDR2 YDEGEE. CDR3 length: 18 amino acids. Here the CDR3 reads CASSLVIGTVVNTGELFF. CDR3 bases: TGTGCCAGCAGCTTGGTTATCGGGACAGTGGTGAACACCGGGGAGCTGTTTTTT.

As to this clonotype: This CDR3 is missing its conserved last phenylalanine or tryptophan, likely due to a read error. The chain employs TRBV20-1 and TRBJ2-3; no definite D call. This CDR3 region has 15 residues. Between the trimmed V and J ends, which lost 1 base and 2 bases, there was a span of 13 bases. The germline V gene has CDR1 DFQATT and CDR2 SNEGSKA (reference sequence). CDR3 region: CSARGPSGITDTQYL. The CDR3 bases are TGCAGTGCTAGAGGTCCCTCGGGCATCACAGATACGCAGTATCTT.

Comment on this clonotype: The junction and the germline gene differ at one end; a read error may be behind it. The J gene is TRBJ2-7, the V gene TRBV6-2 or TRBV6-3; tentatively, D is TRBD2 (6 bases). Germline V gene sequence: CDR1 MNHEY, CDR2 SVGEGT. This CDR3 region has 12 residues. The CDR3 sequence is CTSSTSPYEQYF. The DNA for the CDR3 is TGTACCAGCAGTACTAGCCCCTACGAGCAGTACTTC.